One sample yielded the 2 T cell receptor beta chains listed below, sequenced in a study of blood T cell repertoires in COVID-19. Profiling relied on immunoSEQ multiplex PCR, and the TCRdb table lists in-frame clones only, not all of them. Of around 180,000 clones detected, 70% to 90% appear once; the ten largest clones hold around 3.3%. Sequencing used peripheral blood. The origin of the receptors is a man between 60 and 70 years old with acute or convalescent COVID-19.

There are a few counts of this clone. The rearrangement uses TRBV28 and TRBJ2-7; TRBD1 might be the D (5 bases). The germline V gene encodes CDR1 MDHEN and CDR2 SYDVKM. Trimming took off 7 bases at V and 2 bases at J, with 15 bases between the two ends. CDR3 size: 14 residues. The CDR3 loop reads CASKTDKPPYEQYF. Here the CDR3 DNA reads TGTGCCAGCAAAACGGACAAACCCCCCTACGAGCAGTACTTC.

CDR3 protein: CASSLLAAGGLYGYTF. CDR3 in DNA: TGTGCCAGCAGTTTATTGGCGGCAGGGGGCTTGTATGGCTACACCTTC. V gene TRBV27 combines with J gene TRBJ1-2; 8 bases are shared with TRBD1. Germline-derived CDR1 and CDR2 are MNHEY and SMNVEV (reference sequence). The CDR3 is 16 amino acids. The J segment lost 5 bases and the V segment lost 1 base, leaving 9 bases of the junction unmatched.